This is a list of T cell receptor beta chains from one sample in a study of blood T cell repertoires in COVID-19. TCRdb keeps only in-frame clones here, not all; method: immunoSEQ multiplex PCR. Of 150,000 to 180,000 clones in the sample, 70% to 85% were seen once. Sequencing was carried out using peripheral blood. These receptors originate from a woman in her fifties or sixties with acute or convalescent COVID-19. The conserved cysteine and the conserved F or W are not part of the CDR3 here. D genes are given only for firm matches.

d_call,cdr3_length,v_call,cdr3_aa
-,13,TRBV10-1,ASSESIGGVTEAF
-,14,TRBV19,ATDPGTPSSGNTIY
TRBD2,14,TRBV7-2,ASSLRASGNTGELF
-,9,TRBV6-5,ASSSLTGYT
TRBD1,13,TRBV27,ASSLRGTGVDGYT
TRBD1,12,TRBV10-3,AISGGTGDQPQH
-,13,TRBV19,ASSLDRQYQETQY
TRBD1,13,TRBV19,ASRRQGAADTEAF
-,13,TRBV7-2,ASSPDGDSNQPQH
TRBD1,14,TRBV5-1,ASSSQGARVYTEAF
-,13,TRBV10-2,ASSDRGFSNQPQH
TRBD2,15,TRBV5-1,ASSHGTSGSSYNEQF
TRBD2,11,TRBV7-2,ASSLGTSREQY
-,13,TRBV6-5,ASSLERSSYNEQF
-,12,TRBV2,ASSDGGTQETQY
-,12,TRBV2,ASTITVMNTEAF
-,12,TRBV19,ASSIGDINSPLH
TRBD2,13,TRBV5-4,ASSKTGRDQETQY
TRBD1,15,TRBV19,ASSILGQGGRNQPQH
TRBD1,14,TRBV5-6,ASSPRTGARDNEQF
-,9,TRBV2,ASSLKYEAF
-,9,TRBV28,AAGLGYGYT
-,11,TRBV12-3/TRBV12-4,ASSSAGDQPQH
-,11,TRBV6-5,ASSYEAASPLH
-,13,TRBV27,ASSRGRGGQETQY